This is a list of T cell receptor beta chains from one sample in a study of cytomegalovirus exposure and HLA in healthy donors. Measured with immunoSEQ multiplex PCR; TCRdb has only the in-frame clones, and not every one. The table has 150,000 to 180,000 clones, more than 70% seen once. Sample: PBMCs. The receptors originated from a human donor in good health. The CDR3 runs from the conserved cysteine through the conserved F or W. Fields, in order: D gene, clone size, V gene, J gene, CDR3 protein, CDR3 DNA. A D gene is named only where the DNA matches it firmly. Not all rows give a size; the values are once, few, many and, for expanded clones, a class.

>.|.|TRBV11-2|TRBJ1-2
CASSLAGGGYTF
TGTGCCAGCAGCTTAGCAGGAGGTGGCTACACCTTC
>TRBD1|few|TRBV25-1|TRBJ1-1
CASRPGQGTTEAFF
TGTGCCAGCAGACCGGGACAGGGGACCACTGAAGCTTTCTTT
>TRBD2|once|TRBV9|TRBJ2-3
CASSPSGTSGGRYTDTQYF
TGTGCCAGCAGCCCATCGGGGACTAGCGGGGGCCGATACACAGATACGCAGTATTTT
>TRBD2|.|TRBV5-1|TRBJ2-7
CASSLGGGTSSYEQYF
TGCGCCAGCAGCTTGGGCGGGGGAACGTCGTCCTACGAGCAGTACTTC
>.|.|TRBV6-6|TRBJ1-1
CASRDTMNTEAFF
TGTGCCAGCAGGGATACTATGAACACTGAAGCTTTCTTT
>.|.|TRBV2|TRBJ2-3
CASSTGSSSVDTQYF
TGTGCCAGCAGTACTGGATCTAGTTCCGTTGATACGCAGTATTTT
>.|.|TRBV6-6|TRBJ2-1
CASSYSERAQGFF
TGTGCCAGCAGTTACTCCGAGCGGGCCCAGGGGTTCTTC
>.|once|TRBV27|TRBJ1-5
CASSFDSSNQPQHF
TGTGCCAGCAGTTTCGACAGTAGCAATCAGCCCCAGCATTTT
>TRBD1|once|TRBV30|TRBJ1-1
CALGTGGRLNTEAFF
TGTGCCTTGGGGACAGGGGGCCGTTTGAACACTGAAGCTTTCTTT
>TRBD1|.|TRBV4-3|TRBJ1-2
CASSVFEGADYGYTF
TGCGCCAGCAGCGTTTTTGAGGGGGCGGACTATGGCTACACCTTC
>TRBD1|.|TRBV2|TRBJ2-1
CASKSGTDYNEQFF
TGTGCCAGCAAATCCGGGACAGATTACAATGAGCAGTTCTTC
>.|.|TRBV6-5|TRBJ2-2
CASSSSGTGELFF
TGTGCCAGCAGCTCCAGCGGGACCGGGGAGCTGTTTTTT
>TRBD1|.|TRBV28|TRBJ2-7
CAVRGTDRAYEQYF
TGTGCCGTCAGGGGGACCGACAGGGCCTACGAGCAGTACTTC
>TRBD2|.|TRBV7-8|TRBJ2-3
CASSYGRGVGRADTQYF
TGTGCCAGCAGCTACGGAAGGGGCGTTGGGAGGGCCGATACGCAGTATTTT
>.|.|TRBV4-1|TRBJ2-2
CASSQVGVAGELFF
TGCGCCAGCAGCCAAGTTGGAGTCGCCGGGGAGCTGTTTTTT
>TRBD2|.|TRBV11-2|TRBJ2-5
CASSSRTSGRVETQYF
TGTGCCAGCAGCTCAAGGACTAGCGGGAGGGTAGAGACCCAGTACTTC
>.|.|TRBV7-2|TRBJ2-3
CASSSRRGNTQYF
TGTGCCAGCAGCTCCCGTAGGGGTAATACGCAGTATTTT
>TRBD1|.|TRBV27|TRBJ1-2
CASSPPGTGTSLGYGYTF
TGTGCCAGCAGTCCCCCCGGGACAGGAACCTCACTTGGCTATGGCTACACCTTC
>TRBD2|.|TRBV7-7|TRBJ2-1
CASSLGTSGAQFF
TGTGCTAGCAGTTTAGGGACTAGCGGGGCTCAGTTCTTC
>.|.|TRBV27|TRBJ2-3
CASFGTQYF
TGTGCCAGCTTCGGTACGCAGTATTTT
>.|.|TRBV10-3|TRBJ2-7
CAISEDGYEQYF
TGTGCCATCTCGGAGGACGGATACGAGCAGTACTTC
>TRBD1|.|TRBV7-9|TRBJ1-4
CASSSRLDRDNEKLFF
TGTGCCAGCAGCTCCAGACTGGACAGGGATAATGAAAAACTGTTTTTT
>.|.|TRBV7-3|TRBJ1-2
CASSLSGQGNYGYTF
TGTGCCAGCAGCTTAAGCGGCCAGGGAAACTATGGCTACACCTTC
>TRBD1|.|TRBV5-1|TRBJ1-2
CASSTRPGQRGYTF
TGCGCCAGCAGCACCCGCCCGGGACAGCGCGGCTACACCTTC
>.|.|TRBV6-5|TRBJ2-5
CASSFGQLQETQYF
TGTGCCAGCAGTTTTGGACAGCTTCAAGAGACCCAGTACTTC
>TRBD1|.|TRBV27|TRBJ1-3
CASSLSSTGTGNTIYF
TGTGCCAGCAGTTTATCGTCGACAGGGACTGGAAACACCATATATTTT
>.|.|TRBV6-6|TRBJ1-2
CASSYSGSLPGYTF
TGTGCCAGCAGTTACTCCGGTTCACTTCCAGGCTACACCTTC
>.|.|TRBV9|TRBJ1-3
CASSPSGGSGNTIYF
TGTGCCAGCAGCCCATCGGGGGGCTCTGGAAACACCATATATTTT
>.|few|TRBV2|TRBJ1-2
CASRTGRNNYGYTF
TGTGCCAGCAGGACAGGTCGAAATAACTATGGCTACACCTTC
>.|medium-sized|TRBV19|TRBJ1-5
CASCTSIGQPQHF
TGTGCCAGTTGCACTAGTATCGGTCAGCCCCAGCATTTT
>.|.|TRBV28|TRBJ2-5
CASSPGGIAGEETQYF
TGTGCCAGCAGCCCCGGGGGTATAGCTGGGGAGGAGACCCAGTACTTC
>.|few|TRBV6-5|TRBJ2-7
CASSVTTGDEQYF
TGTGCCAGCAGCGTGACTACTGGCGACGAGCAGTACTTC
>.|.|TRBV29-1|TRBJ2-5
CSVEVVLAETQYF
TGCAGCGTTGAAGTAGTACTAGCTGAGACCCAGTACTTC
>TRBD2|.|TRBV4-1|TRBJ2-1
CASSRTGTRYNEQFF
TGCGCCAGCAGCCGCACCGGGACTAGATACAATGAGCAGTTCTTC
>.|.|TRBV19|TRBJ2-1
CASSTLPLSEQFF
TGTGCCAGTAGTACCCTCCCCTTGTCTGAGCAGTTCTTC
>.|.|TRBV28|TRBJ2-2
CASSSIQMDGTNTGELFF
TGTGCCAGCAGTTCAATTCAAATGGACGGGACGAACACCGGGGAGCTGTTTTTT
>TRBD1|.|TRBV4-3|TRBJ1-2
CASSQENRGPNYGYTF
TGCGCCAGCAGCCAAGAGAACAGGGGGCCTAACTATGGCTACACCTTC
>TRBD1|.|TRBV6-4|TRBJ1-3
CASRGEIGTAYFSGNTIYF
TGTGCCAGCAGGGGGGAGATTGGGACAGCCTATTTCTCTGGAAACACCATATATTTT
>.|.|TRBV11-1|TRBJ2-7
CASSLRSAGPYEQYF
TGTGCCAGCAGCTTACGGTCCGCGGGGCCCTACGAGCAGTACTTC
>TRBD2|.|TRBV6-5|TRBJ2-2
CASSRGGPNTGELFF
TGTGCCAGCAGCCGCGGGGGGCCGAACACCGGGGAGCTGTTTTTT
>.|once|TRBV6-1|TRBJ2-6
CASSEWTSGANVLTF
TGTGCCAGCAGTGAATGGACTTCTGGGGCCAACGTCCTGACTTTC
>.|few|TRBV14|TRBJ2-7
CASSSWGLYEQYF
TGTGCCAGCAGTTCATGGGGGCTGTACGAGCAGTACTTC
>.|.|TRBV2|TRBJ1-4
CASSGRGEKLFF
TGTGCCAGCAGTGGACGCGGTGAAAAACTGTTTTTT
>TRBD1|.|TRBV10-3|TRBJ1-1
CAIKGTANTEAFF
TGTGCCATCAAAGGGACAGCCAACACTGAAGCTTTCTTT
>.|.|TRBV7-2|TRBJ2-7
CASSMQDSYSYEQYF
TGTGCCAGCAGCATGCAGGACAGCTATTCCTACGAGCAGTACTTC
>.|few|TRBV10-1|TRBJ2-2
CASSDIRSGELFF
TGCGCCAGCAGTGACATTAGGAGCGGGGAGCTGTTTTTT
>.|few|TRBV19|TRBJ2-3
CASRGSNTDTQYF
TGTGCCAGTAGGGGCTCTAACACAGATACGCAGTATTTT
>TRBD2|.|TRBV28|TRBJ2-7
CASSLSVAGGSSYEQYF
TGTGCCAGCAGTTTATCCGTAGCGGGAGGGAGCTCCTACGAGCAGTACTTC
>TRBD1|.|TRBV27|TRBJ1-4
CASSLGTGSFGEKLFF
TGTGCCAGCAGTTTAGGGACAGGGTCCTTTGGTGAAAAACTGTTTTTT
>TRBD2|few|TRBV19|TRBJ2-7
CASRSGWSGGYEQYF
TGTGCCAGTAGGTCGGGTTGGAGCGGGGGCTACGAGCAGTACTTC